A selection of T cell receptor beta chains follows, all from one sample in a study of neurological immune-mediated disorders. From the 5' RACE reads, TCRdb called clonotypes with MiXCR, one entry per CDR3 protein. The sample lists approximately 28,000 distinct CDR3 sequences, 10% to 15% occurring once. Source material: CD4+ T cells from blood. The receptors come from a female donor with HTLV-1-associated myelopathy (HAM/TSP). Both conserved end residues are part of each CDR3. D genes are given only for firm matches. Clone size is not always given. Where it is, it says once, few, many or a class for expanded clones.

TRBD2	TRBV9	TRBJ2-5	15	many	CASGAPGTSIETQYF
TRBD1	TRBV27	TRBJ2-7	14	-	CASSAGTGPYEQYF
-	TRBV30	TRBJ2-7	16	many	CAWSKPGRGLVHEQYF
-	TRBV4-2	TRBJ2-3	16	many	CASSQLQGAGGDTQYF
TRBD2	TRBV5-1	TRBJ2-1	18	medium-sized	CASSLFTSGGITYNEQFF
-	TRBV25-1	TRBJ2-1	12	many	CASRTTYNEQFF
TRBD2	TRBV20-1	TRBJ2-1	13	-	CSVSGATYNKKFF
-	TRBV24-1	TRBJ2-1	16	many	CATSGRLGSSYNEQFF
-	TRBV20-1	TRBJ1-4	13	few	CSARDPGDEKLFF
-	TRBV6-1	TRBJ2-7	15	many	CASSEGGGGGWEQYF
TRBD2	TRBV5-6	TRBJ2-3	17	many	CASSTLGSGTSTDTQYF
-	TRBV6-1	TRBJ1-1	15	-	CASLPPGNGRAEAFF
-	TRBV2	TRBJ1-1	13	many	CASRGDRNTEAFF
TRBD2	TRBV19	TRBJ2-5	13	many	CASAGGVQETQYF
TRBD1	TRBV9	TRBJ1-6	15	many	CASSRTGYANSPLHF
-	TRBV15	TRBJ2-2	12	many	CATSLGTGELFF
TRBD2	TRBV20-1	TRBJ2-1	16	many	CSAVLFLAGESVEQFF
-	TRBV29-1	TRBJ2-3	12	-	CSVDQGADTQYF
TRBD1	TRBV25-1	TRBJ2-1	15	many	CASSPVDRSYNEQFF
-	TRBV6-2/TRBV6-3	TRBJ2-1	15	many	CASSPRGSSYNEQFF
TRBD1	TRBV5-1	TRBJ1-1	15	many	CASSLRQGKNTEAFF
-	TRBV12-3/TRBV12-4	TRBJ2-2	17	many	CASSLVGGGQATGELFF
-	TRBV25-1	TRBJ2-7	13	many	CASSPPGVNLQYF
-	TRBV5-1	TRBJ2-1	17	medium-sized	CASSFPAGASPYNEQFF
TRBD2	TRBV5-1	TRBJ2-7	13	-	CASSSLAGYEQYF
-	TRBV3-1	TRBJ2-1	16	many	CASSQGARGGWNEQFF
TRBD2	TRBV20-1	TRBJ2-2	15	-	CSVRMAGVNTGELFF
TRBD1	TRBV5-1	TRBJ1-1	11	many	CASSRDSEAFF
-	TRBV4-3	TRBJ1-6	15	-	CASSQEGGGDSPLHF
TRBD2	TRBV28	TRBJ2-1	14	many	CASRAGGRINEQFF
-	TRBV20-1	TRBJ2-2	13	many	CSASEGHTGELFF
TRBD1	TRBV5-1	TRBJ1-4	15	many	CASSYLGDRDEKLFF
TRBD2	TRBV5-1	TRBJ2-1	14	many	CASSIISGGNEQFF
-	TRBV28	TRBJ2-5	14	many	CASSLSGTQETQYF
-	TRBV18	TRBJ1-5	13	many	CASSPQVNQPQHF
-	TRBV5-6	TRBJ1-3	16	many	CASSFWGVHSGNTIYF
TRBD1	TRBV11-1	TRBJ1-1	16	-	CASSSTMVGQNNEAFF
-	TRBV7-9	TRBJ1-1	13	many	CASSLFFNTEAFF
-	TRBV12-3/TRBV12-4	TRBJ1-2	15	-	CASRVYDTRGYGYTF
-	TRBV5-1	TRBJ2-7	16	-	CASSLSSPSPSYEQYF
TRBD2	TRBV20-1	TRBJ2-3	14	many	CSAPGTSGSDTQYF
-	TRBV5-1	TRBJ1-3	14	medium-sized	CASSLRGGGNTIYF
-	TRBV6-5	TRBJ2-1	16	many	CASSSLRTAGRNEQFF
-	TRBV20-1	TRBJ1-4	12	many	CSARDNREKLFF
TRBD2	TRBV6-5	TRBJ2-1	14	many	CASRELAGFNEQFF
TRBD2	TRBV5-1	TRBJ2-5	14	medium-sized	CASSSLAGEETQYF